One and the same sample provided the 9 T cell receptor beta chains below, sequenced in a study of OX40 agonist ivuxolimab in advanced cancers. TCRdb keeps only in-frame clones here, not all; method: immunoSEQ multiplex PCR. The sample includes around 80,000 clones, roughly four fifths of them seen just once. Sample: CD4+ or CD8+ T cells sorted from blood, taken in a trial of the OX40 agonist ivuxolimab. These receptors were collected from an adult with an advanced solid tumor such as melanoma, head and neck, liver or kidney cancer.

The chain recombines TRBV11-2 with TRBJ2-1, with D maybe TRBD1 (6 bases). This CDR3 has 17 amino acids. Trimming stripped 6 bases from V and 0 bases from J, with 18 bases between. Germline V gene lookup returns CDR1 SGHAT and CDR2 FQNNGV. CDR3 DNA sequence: TGTGCCAGCAGAGCCCAAGGCCTGACAGGCTCCTACAATGAGCAGTTCTTC. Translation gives CASRAQGLTGSYNEQFF.

The CDR3: CASSPLRIYGPSGNTIYF. The CDR3 DNA sequence: TGTGCCAGCTCACCACTCAGGATATACGGCCCCTCTGGAAACACCATATATTTT. This chain joins TRBV18 and TRBJ1-3; no reliable D call. V lost 1 base to trimming and J lost 0 bases, with 16 bases between them. This CDR3 has 18 residues. Germline CDR1 KGHSH, CDR2 LQKENI.

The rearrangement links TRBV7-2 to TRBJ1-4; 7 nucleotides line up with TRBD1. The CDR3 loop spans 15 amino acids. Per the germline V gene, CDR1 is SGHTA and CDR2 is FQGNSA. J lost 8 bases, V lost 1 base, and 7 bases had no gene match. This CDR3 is CASSLGTGVGEKLFF. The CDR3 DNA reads TGTGCCAGCAGCTTAGGCACAGGGGTGGGGGAAAAACTGTTTTTT.

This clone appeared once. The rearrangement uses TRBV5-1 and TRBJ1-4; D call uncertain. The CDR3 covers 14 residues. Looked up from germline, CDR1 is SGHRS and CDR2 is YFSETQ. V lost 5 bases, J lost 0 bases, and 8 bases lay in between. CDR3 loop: CASRRVSTNEKLFF. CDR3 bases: TGCGCCAGCAGGCGAGTCTCAACTAATGAAAAACTGTTTTTT. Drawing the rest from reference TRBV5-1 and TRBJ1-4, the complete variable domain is KAGVTQTPRYLIKTRGQQVTLSCSPISGHRSVSWYQQTPGQGLQFLFEYFSETQRNKGNFPGRFSGRQFSNSRSEMNVSTLELGDSALYLCASRRVSTNEKLFFGSGTQLSVL.

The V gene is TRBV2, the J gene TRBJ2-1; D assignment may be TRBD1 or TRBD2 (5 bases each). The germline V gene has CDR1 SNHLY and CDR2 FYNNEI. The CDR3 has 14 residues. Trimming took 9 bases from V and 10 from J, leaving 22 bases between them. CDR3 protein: CASQTGTGAREQFF. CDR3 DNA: TGTGCCAGTCAGACCGGGACGGGCGCTAGGGAGCAGTTCTTC.

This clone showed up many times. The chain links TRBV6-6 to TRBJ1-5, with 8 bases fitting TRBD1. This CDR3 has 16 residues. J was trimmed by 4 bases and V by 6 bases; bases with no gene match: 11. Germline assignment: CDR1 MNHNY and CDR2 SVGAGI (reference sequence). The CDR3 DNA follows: TGTGCCAGCAGGGGGACAGGTGACCGTCGTAATCAGCCCCAGCATTTT. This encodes CASRGTGDRRNQPQHF.

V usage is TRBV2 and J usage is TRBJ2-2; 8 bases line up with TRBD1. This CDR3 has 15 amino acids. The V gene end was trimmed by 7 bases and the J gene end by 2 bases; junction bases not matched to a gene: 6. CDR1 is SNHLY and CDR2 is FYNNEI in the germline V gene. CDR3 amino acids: CASNRDRSNTGELFF. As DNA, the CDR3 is TGTGCCAGCAATCGGGACAGGTCAAACACCGGGGAGCTGTTTTTT.

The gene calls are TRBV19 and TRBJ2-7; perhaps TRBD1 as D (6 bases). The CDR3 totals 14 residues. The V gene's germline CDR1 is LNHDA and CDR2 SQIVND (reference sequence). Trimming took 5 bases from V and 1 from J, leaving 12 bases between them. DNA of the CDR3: TGTGCCAGTAGTTCATTGACAGGATCCTACGAGCAGTACTTC. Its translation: CASSSLTGSYEQYF.

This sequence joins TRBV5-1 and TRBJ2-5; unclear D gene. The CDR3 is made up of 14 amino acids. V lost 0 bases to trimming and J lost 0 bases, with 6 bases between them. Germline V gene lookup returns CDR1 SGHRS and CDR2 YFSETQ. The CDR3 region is CASSLEGNQETQYF. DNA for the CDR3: TGCGCCAGCAGCTTGGAGGGTAACCAAGAGACCCAGTACTTC.